This TCR beta chain was identified in a study of T-cell reconstitution after alpha-beta-depleted transplantation in children. Overall study results and limits: A year post-transplant, T-cell counts and diversity derived mostly from newly produced T cells. Several patients had high TCRbeta diversity at day 60; it came from surviving recipient T cells and thymic progenitors.

This clonotype appeared a few times. Its antigen is undetermined. Trimming removed 1 base at V and 3 bases at J, with 16 bases between. This CDR3 is built from 17 residues. Germline V lookup: CDR1 SEHNR, CDR2 FQNEAQ (reference sequence). Preparation of the TCRbeta library was carried out with unique molecular identifiers. From the PCR reads, TCRdb called clonotypes with MiXCR, one entry per CDR3 protein. The repertoire has under 450,000 distinct CDR3 sequences, roughly 16% of them found once; the top ten carry approximately 28%. This sequence originates from a boy in the first two years of life who had a stem cell transplant for Wiskott-Aldrich syndrome, so the T cells may come from the graft donor. This chain connects TRBV7-9 to TRBJ2-4; D uncertain. Material: PBMCs, mostly from graft donor cells, obtained 360 days after TCRalphabeta/CD19-depleted stem cell transplant. The CDR3 nucleotides read TGTGCCAGCAGCTTAGGGGCTACCATAATGGGCAAAAACATTCAGTACTTC. Translated, it gives CASSLGATIMGKNIQYF.